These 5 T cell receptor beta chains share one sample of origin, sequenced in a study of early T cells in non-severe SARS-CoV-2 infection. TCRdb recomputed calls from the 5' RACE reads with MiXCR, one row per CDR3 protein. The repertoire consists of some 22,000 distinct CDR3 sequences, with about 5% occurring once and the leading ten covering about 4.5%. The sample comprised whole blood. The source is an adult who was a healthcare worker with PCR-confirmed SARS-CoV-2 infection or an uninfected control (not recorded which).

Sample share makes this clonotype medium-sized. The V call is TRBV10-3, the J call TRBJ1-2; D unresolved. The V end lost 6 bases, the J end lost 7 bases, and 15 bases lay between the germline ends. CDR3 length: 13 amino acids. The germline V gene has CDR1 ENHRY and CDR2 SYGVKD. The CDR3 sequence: CAISPRWEAGYTF. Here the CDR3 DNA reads TGTGCCATCAGCCCCCGGTGGGAGGCTGGCTACACCTTC.

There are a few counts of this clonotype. This chain's CDR3 is CASRSYRGLDQPQHF. In nucleotides, the CDR3 is TGTGCCAGCAGATCTTACAGAGGGCTTGATCAGCCCCAGCATTTT. The rearrangement uses TRBV27 and TRBJ1-5, with no clear D. CDR3 size: 15 residues. The germline V gene encodes CDR1 MNHEY and CDR2 SMNVEV (reference sequence). The V end was cut by 6 bases, the J end by 5 bases, with 17 bases between.

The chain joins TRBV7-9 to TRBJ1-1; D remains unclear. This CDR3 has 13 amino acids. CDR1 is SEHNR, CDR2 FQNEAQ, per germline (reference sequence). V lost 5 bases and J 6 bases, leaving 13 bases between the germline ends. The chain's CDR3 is CASSGAPGAEAFF. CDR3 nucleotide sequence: TGTGCCAGCAGCGGTGCCCCGGGCGCTGAAGCTTTCTTT.

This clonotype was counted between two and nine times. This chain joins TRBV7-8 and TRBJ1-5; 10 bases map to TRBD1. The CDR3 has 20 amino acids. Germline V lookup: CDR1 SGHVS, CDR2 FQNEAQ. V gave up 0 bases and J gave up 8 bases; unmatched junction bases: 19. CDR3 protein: CASSLAPPGGQGKPPEPQHF. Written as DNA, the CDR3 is TGTGCCAGCAGCTTAGCGCCCCCTGGGGGACAGGGGAAGCCCCCGGAGCCCCAGCATTTT.

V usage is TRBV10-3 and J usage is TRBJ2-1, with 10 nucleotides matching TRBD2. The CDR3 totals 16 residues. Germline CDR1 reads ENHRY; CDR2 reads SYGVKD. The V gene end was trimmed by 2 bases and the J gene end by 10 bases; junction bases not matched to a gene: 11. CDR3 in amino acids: CAISENVAGGAVEQFF. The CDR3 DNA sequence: TGTGCCATCAGTGAGAATGTAGCGGGGGGTGCCGTGGAGCAGTTCTTC.